A selection of T cell receptor beta chains follows, all from one sample in a study of blood T cell repertoires in COVID-19. Clones were read by immunoSEQ multiplex PCR, and TCRdb kept only the in-frame ones, dropping some. Of 30,000 to 40,000 clones detected, roughly 92% appear once; the ten largest clones hold roughly 2%. The sample consisted of peripheral blood. These receptor sequences come from a man aged 45-65 years with active COVID-19. CDR3s include the opening cysteine and the closing phenylalanine or tryptophan. A D gene is named only where the DNA matches it firmly. Part of the rows lack a size; the others show once, few, many or a class for expanded clones.

j_call | v_call | clone_size | d_call | cdr3_aa | cdr3_nt
TRBJ2-3 | TRBV14 | . | TRBD2 | CASSQPPGLAGSTDTQYF | TGTGCCAGCAGCCAACCCCCGGGACTAGCGGGGAGCACAGATACGCAGTATTTT
TRBJ1-4 | TRBV7-8 | . | TRBD1 | CASSPGQGREKLFF | TGTGCCAGCAGCCCGGGACAGGGGAGAGAAAAACTGTTTTTT
TRBJ2-3 | TRBV29-1 | once | TRBD1 | CSVDGTGGPTDTQYF | TGCAGCGTTGACGGGACAGGGGGCCCCACAGATACGCAGTATTTT
TRBJ2-2 | TRBV6-4 | . | TRBD1 | CASRRQGGGELFF | TGTGCCAGCAGAAGACAGGGCGGCGGGGAGCTGTTTTTT
TRBJ1-1 | TRBV6-5 | . | TRBD1 | CASRWDSVNTEAFF | TGTGCCAGCAGATGGGACAGCGTGAACACTGAAGCTTTCTTT
TRBJ2-7 | TRBV6-4 | once | TRBD1 | CASDRDRVMGEQYF | TGTGCCAGCGATAGGGACAGGGTGATGGGCGAGCAGTACTTC
TRBJ1-1 | TRBV7-9 | . | TRBD1 | CASSLLQGALNTEAFF | TGTGCCAGCAGCTTATTACAGGGGGCGCTCAACACTGAAGCTTTCTTT
TRBJ1-1 | TRBV6-5 | few | TRBD1 | CASRRQGRAFF | TGTGCCAGCAGAAGACAGGGACGGGCTTTCTTT
TRBJ1-2 | TRBV4-3 | once | TRBD1 | CASSRGQGSHTF | TGCGCCAGCAGCCGGGGACAGGGATCGCACACCTTC
TRBJ1-1 | TRBV30 | . | . | CAWSLQGTSFGNTEAFF | TGTGCCTGGAGTCTCCAAGGGACATCCTTCGGGAACACTGAAGCTTTCTTT
TRBJ2-7 | TRBV4-1 | . | TRBD1 | CASSPGQGGDYEQYF | TGCGCCAGCAGCCCGGGACAGGGAGGGGACTACGAGCAGTACTTC
TRBJ1-1 | TRBV6-5 | . | . | CASSWSQGGNTEAFF | TGTGCCAGCAGTTGGAGTCAGGGTGGAAACACTGAAGCTTTCTTT
TRBJ1-1 | TRBV16 | . | . | CASSLITGKGGTEAFF | TGTGCCAGCAGCCTAATTACAGGGAAAGGGGGCACTGAAGCTTTCTTT
TRBJ2-7 | TRBV11-2 | few | TRBD2 | CASSPVRGGYEQYF | TGTGCCAGCAGCCCAGTCCGGGGGGGCTACGAGCAGTACTTC
TRBJ2-3 | TRBV5-1 | . | . | CASSFTSGTGGFTDTQYF | TGCGCCAGCAGCTTTACATCCGGGACTGGGGGATTCACAGATACGCAGTATTTT
TRBJ2-4 | TRBV10-3 | once | TRBD2 | CAISEGRLANIQYF | TGTGCCATCAGTGAAGGTCGACTAGCGAACATTCAGTACTTC
TRBJ2-1 | TRBV5-1 | . | . | CASSSSSYNEQFF | TGCGCCAGCAGCTCCAGCTCCTACAATGAGCAGTTCTTC
TRBJ2-5 | TRBV15 | . | . | CATSRDRKGEETQYF | TGTGCCACCAGCAGAGATCGTAAGGGGGAAGAGACCCAGTACTTC
TRBJ1-2 | TRBV5-6 | few | . | CASSPGAGTDTF | TGTGCCAGCAGCCCTGGGGCAGGGACTGACACCTTC
TRBJ2-5 | TRBV2 | . | TRBD1 | CASSAGTGEETQYF | TGTGCCAGCAGCGCCGGGACAGGGGAAGAGACCCAGTACTTC
TRBJ1-5 | TRBV5-6 | . | TRBD1 | CASSQWTGRGNQPQHF | TGTGCCAGCAGTCAATGGACAGGGAGAGGCAATCAGCCCCAGCATTTT
TRBJ1-1 | TRBV2 | . | TRBD1 | CASRGDRGNTEAFF | TGTGCCAGCAGGGGGGACAGGGGGAACACTGAAGCTTTCTTT
TRBJ2-1 | TRBV18 | . | . | CASSPGLNNEQFF | TGTGCCAGCTCACCAGGGCTGAACAATGAGCAGTTCTTC
TRBJ2-3 | TRBV6-5 | . | TRBD1 | CASSWTGMADTQYF | TGTGCCAGCAGCTGGACAGGGATGGCAGATACGCAGTATTTT
TRBJ1-1 | TRBV5-4 | . | . | CASSSARASNTEAFF | TGTGCCAGCAGCTCCGCCAGGGCCAGCAACACTGAAGCTTTCTTT
TRBJ2-1 | TRBV10-3 | . | TRBD2 | CAISSGTNYNEQFF | TGTGCCATCAGCTCCGGGACTAACTACAATGAGCAGTTCTTC
TRBJ2-7 | TRBV2 | . | TRBD1 | CASSPPGTGVYEQYF | TGTGCCAGCAGTCCCCCAGGGACAGGGGTTTACGAGCAGTACTTC
TRBJ1-2 | TRBV20-1 | . | TRBD1 | CSASGDRGRIGYTF | TGCAGTGCTAGTGGGGACAGGGGGCGCATAGGCTACACCTTC
TRBJ1-1 | TRBV7-3 | . | TRBD1 | CASRLTGQNTEAFF | TGTGCCAGCAGGCTGACAGGGCAGAACACTGAAGCTTTCTTT
TRBJ1-3 | TRBV5-5 | . | TRBD1 | CASSFSFSGQGSPNTIYF | TGTGCCAGCAGCTTTAGTTTTTCAGGACAGGGTTCGCCAAACACCATATATTTT
TRBJ2-3 | TRBV4-3 | . | . | CASSQGVGGLDTQYF | TGCGCCAGCAGCCAAGGGGTGGGGGGGCTGGATACGCAGTATTTT
TRBJ1-1 | TRBV11-2 | . | . | CASSPHTEAFF | TGTGCCAGCAGCCCTCACACAGAAGCTTTCTTT
TRBJ2-1 | TRBV15 | . | . | CATSRDLQGRSYNEQFF | TGTGCCACCAGCAGAGATCTTCAGGGAAGGTCCTACAATGAGCAGTTCTTC
TRBJ1-2 | TRBV7-2 | . | . | CASSLGQPHRGYTF | TGTGCCAGCAGCTTAGGCCAGCCCCACAGGGGCTACACCTTC
TRBJ2-1 | TRBV4-1 | . | . | CASSHRLPSYNEQFF | TGCGCCAGCAGCCACAGGCTCCCCTCCTACAATGAGCAGTTCTTC
TRBJ1-2 | TRBV6-5 | once | . | CASISADSLNYGYTF | TGTGCCAGCATAAGTGCGGACAGCCTTAACTATGGCTACACCTTC
TRBJ2-5 | TRBV9 | . | TRBD2 | CASSPSGMYQETQYF | TGTGCCAGCAGCCCTAGCGGGATGTACCAAGAGACCCAGTACTTC
TRBJ2-1 | TRBV6-5 | . | TRBD2 | CASRGLASYNEQFF | TGTGCCAGCCGAGGACTAGCCTCCTACAATGAGCAGTTCTTC
TRBJ2-3 | TRBV19 | . | TRBD2 | CASSTQSGRGDTQYF | TGTGCCAGTAGTACCCAAAGCGGGAGGGGAGATACGCAGTATTTT
TRBJ2-2 | TRBV5-4 | . | . | CASSVGRGNTGELFF | TGTGCCAGCAGCGTGGGGCGAGGGAACACCGGGGAGCTGTTTTTT
TRBJ2-1 | TRBV10-3 | . | TRBD2 | CAIRRTSGNNEQFF | TGTGCCATCAGGCGGACTAGCGGGAACAATGAGCAGTTCTTC
TRBJ1-1 | TRBV3-1/TRBV3-2 | . | . | CASSQDVQGEAFF | TGTGCCAGCAGCCAAGATGTACAGGGAGAAGCTTTCTTT